Listed below are T cell receptor beta chains from one sample, sequenced in a study of OX40 agonist ivuxolimab in advanced cancers. The data were produced by immunoSEQ multiplex PCR, yet TCRdb's version contains in-frame clones alone and is incomplete. The sample includes around 46,000 clones, roughly 80% of them seen just once. The sample here was CD4+ or CD8+ T cells sorted from blood, taken in a trial of the OX40 agonist ivuxolimab. The source of these receptors is an adult with an advanced solid tumor such as melanoma, head and neck, liver or kidney cancer. CDR3s include the opening cysteine and the closing phenylalanine or tryptophan. Each record gives: J gene, V gene, CDR3 protein.

TRBJ2-7	TRBV10-2	CASGPGGEQYF
TRBJ2-5	TRBV19	CASSIGSSGRVQETQYF
TRBJ1-3	TRBV25-1	CASIPLGSGNTIYF
TRBJ1-2	TRBV7-9	CASSLEAVISGYTF
TRBJ1-1	TRBV28	CASSLGGGKNTEAFF
TRBJ2-3	TRBV27	CASSLLAGVSADTQYF
TRBJ2-3	TRBV20-1	CSAKWASTQYF
TRBJ1-5	TRBV28	CASSSLPRDRGNQPQHF
TRBJ2-1	TRBV9	CASSPLASSGEQFF
TRBJ1-2	TRBV6-5	CASRAGPPGSGYTF
TRBJ2-1	TRBV9	CASSPRVLTSGLNEQFF
TRBJ1-5	TRBV19	CASTRIGLQPQHF
TRBJ1-4	TRBV29-1	CSVSGGGSEKLFF
TRBJ1-6	TRBV27	CASSLKTNLYNSPLHF
TRBJ1-5	TRBV2	CASSGTGGHQPQHF
TRBJ2-2	TRBV2	CASSQRVPGELFF
TRBJ2-3	TRBV5-5	CASSLDGARDTQYF
TRBJ2-3	TRBV10-1	CASSDSPAQGDTQYF
TRBJ2-1	TRBV27	CASSLYVAGGSYNEQFF
TRBJ2-1	TRBV27	CASNPPGPHNEQFF
TRBJ2-5	TRBV28	CASSSGTGGKETQYF
TRBJ1-3	TRBV11-3	CASSVTGEAENTIYF
TRBJ1-2	TRBV2	CASSVTTNYGYTF
TRBJ2-1	TRBV7-3	CASSSQLATEQFF
TRBJ2-7	TRBV7-7	CASSRDRVSEQYF
TRBJ1-5	TRBV19	CASSPGGGSNQPQHF
TRBJ2-3	TRBV5-1	CASSPPGTDTQYF
TRBJ1-1	TRBV15	CATSRVLGGTEAFF
TRBJ2-7	TRBV6-8	CASKGGGRRTRVREQYF
TRBJ2-4	TRBV7-8	CASSPLRVVSVIQYF
TRBJ1-1	TRBV7-9	CAAQWENTEAFF
TRBJ2-7	TRBV6-5	CASRGASGRDEQYF
TRBJ2-1	TRBV9	CASSVDGGSYNEQFF
TRBJ2-2	TRBV10-1	CASSESLAATGELFF
TRBJ1-5	TRBV7-8	CASSSKGAAISFSNQPQHF
TRBJ1-1	TRBV5-1	CASKWDLNTEAFF
TRBJ1-2	TRBV28	CASSSDTAGTGYTF